A single sample is the source of the 21 T cell receptor beta chains below, sequenced in a study of blood T cell repertoires in COVID-19. Repertoires were generated with immunoSEQ multiplex PCR, while TCRdb's copy carries only in-frame clones and drops some. Of about 180,000 clones in the sample, approximately 86% were seen once. The sample consisted of peripheral blood. The receptor set was obtained from a man aged 60-69 years with COVID-19, enrolled during active disease.

About this clone itself: At one end, the junction sequence differs from germline, possibly due to a read error. The V call is TRBV2, the J call TRBJ2-7, with TRBD1 identical over 8 bases. The CDR3 totals 17 residues. Germline CDR1 reads SNHLY; CDR2 reads FYNNEI. Here the CDR3 DNA reads TGTGCCAGCAGCGAAGGGGCACCGGGACAGGAGACCTACGAGCAGTACTTC. This codes for CASSEGAPGQETYEQYF.

The chain uses TRBV3-1 (or the pseudogene TRBV3-2) and TRBJ1-6, with D unclear. This CDR3 spans 16 amino acids. Per germline, CDR1 LGHDT and CDR2 YNNKEL (reference sequence). Trimming took 3 bases from V and 6 from J, leaving 15 bases between them. CDR3 in amino acids: CASSHTGIGLNSPLHF. CDR3 coding DNA: TGTGCCAGCAGCCACACCGGGATCGGACTTAATTCACCCCTCCACTTT.

This clone showed up just once. The rearrangement links TRBV6-1 to TRBJ2-2; no clear D gene. The CDR3 consists of 15 residues. The V gene lost 3 bases and the J gene lost 1 base, with 9 bases spanning the gap. Looked up from germline, CDR1 is MNHNS and CDR2 is SASEGT. The CDR3 loop is CASSDLGKNTGELFF. In DNA form, the CDR3 reads TGTGCCAGCAGTGATCTAGGAAAGAACACCGGGGAGCTGTTTTTT.

This rearrangement joins TRBV5-1 to TRBJ2-1; TRBD2 aligns across 8 bases. Germline CDR1 SGHRS, CDR2 YFSETQ. The V gene end was trimmed by 4 bases and the J gene end by 4 bases; junction bases not matched to a gene: 10. This CDR3 is built from 16 residues. CDR3 DNA: TGCGCCAGCAGCACAACCGGGACTAGGAGGTACAATGAGCAGTTCTTC. Its translation: CASSTTGTRRYNEQFF.

The V call is TRBV9, the J call TRBJ2-5, with 8 nucleotides matching TRBD2. Germline values: CDR1 SGDLS, CDR2 YYNGEE. The V and J ends lost 0 bases and 4 bases, in that order; junction bases with no gene match: 8. CDR3 length: 16 residues. CDR3 nucleotide sequence: TGTGCCAGCAGCGTAGGGGACGGGGGGGCCCGAGAGACCCAGTACTTC. This encodes CASSVGDGGARETQYF.

The chain carries TRBV24-1 and TRBJ1-5; D is possibly TRBD1 (6 bases). CDR1 is KGHDR and CDR2 is SFDVKD in the germline V gene. With 5 bases removed from V and 2 bases from J, the gap between germline ends came to 9 bases. CDR3 length equals 14 residues. The CDR3 nucleotides are TGTGCCACCAGTGTTGCAGGGGGCAATCAGCCCCAGCATTTT. Translation gives CATSVAGGNQPQHF.

This clone was seen once. This rearrangement joins TRBV11-2 to TRBJ1-6; 8 bases agree with TRBD1. The CDR3 is 15 residues long. Per the germline V gene, CDR1 is SGHAT and CDR2 is FQNNGV. Losses at the gene ends were 3 bases for V and 6 bases for J; bases not matched to a gene: 4. This CDR3 reads CASSFNRGVNSPLHF. CDR3 DNA: TGTGCCAGCAGCTTCAACAGGGGGGTTAATTCACCCCTCCACTTT. Complete variable domain (other parts from reference TRBV11-2 and TRBJ1-6): EAGVAQSPRYKIIEKRQSVAFWCNPISGHATLYWYQQILGQGPKLLIQFQNNGVVDDSQLPKDRFSAERLKGVDSTLKIQPAKLEDSAVYLCASSFNRGVNSPLHFGNGTRLTVT.

This clone has just a few counts. The gene calls are TRBV7-3 and TRBJ2-1, with a possible D match to TRBD2 (7 bases). The CDR3 has 15 residues. CDR1 is SGHTA, CDR2 FQGTGA, per germline. V lost 1 base and J 5 bases, leaving 12 bases between the germline ends. The CDR3 nucleotides are TGTGCCAGCAGCTTAAACGGGGGGACAAACAATGAGCAGTTCTTC. This encodes CASSLNGGTNNEQFF.

The V and J genes are TRBV28 and TRBJ1-2; TRBD1 aligns across 9 bases. V gave up 2 bases and J gave up 7 bases; unmatched junction bases: 2. The germline V gene encodes CDR1 MDHEN and CDR2 SYDVKM. The length of the CDR3 is 13 residues. CDR3 sequence reads: CASSLGTGTGYTF. For the CDR3, the DNA is TGTGCCAGCAGTTTAGGGACAGGGACTGGCTACACCTTC.

V usage is TRBV18 and J usage is TRBJ2-1; 11 bases match TRBD2. After removal of 3 bases from V and 7 bases from J, the junction contained 2 bases not matched to a gene. This CDR3 region has 14 residues. Germline V gene sequence: CDR1 KGHSH, CDR2 LQKENI. The CDR3 bases are TGTGCCAGCTCACCCGGGACTAGCGGTAATGAGCAGTTCTTC. Translated: CASSPGTSGNEQFF.

This clone occurred once. V is TRBV18 and J is TRBJ1-3; the match to TRBD1 covers 8 bases. Germline values: CDR1 KGHSH, CDR2 LQKENI. This CDR3 region has 15 residues. V trimming: 1 base; J trimming: 4 bases; junction bases outside the gene matches: 3. The CDR3 nucleotides read TGTGCCAGCTCACCACTACAGGGGGACGGAAACACCATATATTTT. The encoded protein is CASSPLQGDGNTIYF.

CDR3 sequence: CASSLASQGHGLFF. CDR3 DNA: TGTGCCAGCAGCTTAGCATCCCAGGGTCACGGACTGTTTTTT. This chain connects TRBV7-9 to TRBJ1-4, with a possible D match to TRBD1 (5 bases). Germline CDR1 SEHNR, CDR2 FQNEAQ (reference sequence). With 0 bases removed from V and 13 bases from J, the gap between germline ends came to 15 bases. The CDR3 has 14 amino acids.

The chain is built from TRBV5-1 and TRBJ2-1, with TRBD1 matching over 8 bases. This CDR3 is 13 amino acids long. V was pared by 9 bases and J by 7 bases, with 9 bases of the junction left unmatched. Looked up from germline, CDR1 is SGHRS and CDR2 is YFSETQ. The CDR3 coding sequence is TGCGCCACCATGGGGACAGGCAATAATGAGCAGTTCTTC. This sequence encodes CATMGTGNNEQFF.

The chain combines TRBV6-5 with TRBJ1-2; D perhaps matches TRBD1 (5 bases). Per germline, CDR1 MNHEY and CDR2 SVGAGI. This CDR3 is 15 amino acids long. Deletions cut 5 bases from V and 0 bases from J, with 13 bases between. The CDR3 region is CASSPGTSPNYGYTF. DNA for the CDR3: TGTGCCAGCAGTCCCGGGACTTCACCTAACTATGGCTACACCTTC.

This clone was picked up one time. The chain carries TRBV9 and TRBJ2-3; the match to TRBD2 covers 10 bases. Germline V gene lookup returns CDR1 SGDLS and CDR2 YYNGEE. CDR3 length: 15 amino acids. Trimming took 3 bases from V and 1 from J; bases not matched to a gene: 2. The CDR3 loop reads CASSELAGGTDTQYF. For the CDR3, the DNA is TGTGCCAGCAGCGAGCTAGCGGGGGGCACAGATACGCAGTATTTT.

This clone was detected many times. V is TRBV5-1 and J is TRBJ2-7; 12 bases fit TRBD1. Per germline, CDR1 SGHRS and CDR2 YFSETQ. After removal of 4 bases from V and 5 bases from J, the junction contained 7 bases not matched to a gene. The CDR3 contains 15 residues. CDR3 nucleotide sequence: TGCGCCAGCAGCCGAGGCGGGACAGGGGGCGACGAGCAGTACTTC. Its translation is CASSRGGTGGDEQYF.

The chain employs TRBV6-5 and TRBJ1-6; 8 nucleotides agree with TRBD1. V dropped 6 bases and J dropped 4; count of bases not matched to a gene: 5. There are 15 residues in the CDR3. Germline V CDR1 and CDR2: MNHEY, SVGAGI. The CDR3: CASRKQGEYNSPLHF. DNA of the CDR3: TGTGCCAGCAGAAAACAGGGGGAGTATAATTCACCCCTCCACTTT.

The chain couples TRBV30 to TRBJ1-2, with 12 bases that match TRBD1. V was pared by 3 bases and J by 0 bases, with 11 bases of the junction left unmatched. The CDR3 contains 18 residues. In germline, CDR1 is GTSNPN, CDR2 SVGIG (reference sequence). CDR3 sequence reads: CAWRGLGTGGPSNYGYTF. The DNA of the CDR3 is TGTGCCTGGAGAGGATTAGGGACAGGGGGCCCATCTAACTATGGCTACACCTTC.

The chain couples TRBV14 to TRBJ1-2, with D perhaps matching TRBD1 (6 bases). CDR1 and CDR2 from the germline V gene are SGHDN and FVKESK. V lost 4 bases and J lost 4, with 16 bases in between. CDR3 length: 15 amino acids. CDR3 protein: CASSRGQPTLYGYTF. CDR3 in DNA: TGTGCCAGCAGCCGAGGACAGCCGACCCTCTATGGCTACACCTTC.

The rearrangement links TRBV5-4 to TRBJ2-2, with a weak D call TRBD1 (6 bases). The CDR3 runs to 15 residues. With 4 bases removed from V and 3 bases from J, the gap between germline ends came to 13 bases. Germline CDR1 and CDR2: SGHNT and YYREEE (reference sequence). CDR3: CASSKDRRDTGELFF. Here the CDR3 DNA reads TGTGCCAGCAGCAAAGACAGGCGGGACACCGGGGAGCTGTTTTTT.

The table lists this clone with a count of one. The same CDR3 also results from other DNA sequences found in this sample. The chain combines TRBV19 with TRBJ2-3, with D possibly matching TRBD1 (6 bases). Germline V gives CDR1 LNHDA, CDR2 SQIVND (reference sequence). This CDR3 has 15 residues. Trimming removed 3 bases from V and 0 bases from J, with 10 bases in between. The CDR3: CASSIQGLSTDTQYF. The DNA of the CDR3 is TGTGCCAGTAGTATTCAGGGGCTTAGCACAGATACGCAGTATTTT.